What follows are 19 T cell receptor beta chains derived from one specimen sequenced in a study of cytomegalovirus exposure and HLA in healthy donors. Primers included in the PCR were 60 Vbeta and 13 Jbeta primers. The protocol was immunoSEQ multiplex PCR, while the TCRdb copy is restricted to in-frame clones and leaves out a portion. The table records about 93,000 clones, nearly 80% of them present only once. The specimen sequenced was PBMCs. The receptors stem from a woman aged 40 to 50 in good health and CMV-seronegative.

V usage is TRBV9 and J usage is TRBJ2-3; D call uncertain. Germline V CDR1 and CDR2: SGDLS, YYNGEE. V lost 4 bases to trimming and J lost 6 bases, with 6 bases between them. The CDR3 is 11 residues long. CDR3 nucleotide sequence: TGTGCCAGCAGCCCCATGGATACGCAGTATTTT. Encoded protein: CASSPMDTQYF.

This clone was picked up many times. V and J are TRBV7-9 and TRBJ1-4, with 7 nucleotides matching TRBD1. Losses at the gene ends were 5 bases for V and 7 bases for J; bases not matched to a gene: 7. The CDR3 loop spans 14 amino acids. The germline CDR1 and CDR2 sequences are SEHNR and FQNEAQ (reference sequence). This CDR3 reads CASSPTTGFEKLFF. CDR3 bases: TGTGCCAGCAGCCCAACGACAGGGTTTGAAAAACTGTTTTTT.

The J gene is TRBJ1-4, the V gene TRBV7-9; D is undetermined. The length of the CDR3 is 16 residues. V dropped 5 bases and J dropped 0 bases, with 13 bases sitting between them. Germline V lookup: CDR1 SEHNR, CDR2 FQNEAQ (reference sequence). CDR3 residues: CASSLTGIATNEKLFF. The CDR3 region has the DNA TGTGCCAGCAGCCTTACGGGGATTGCAACTAATGAAAAACTGTTTTTT.

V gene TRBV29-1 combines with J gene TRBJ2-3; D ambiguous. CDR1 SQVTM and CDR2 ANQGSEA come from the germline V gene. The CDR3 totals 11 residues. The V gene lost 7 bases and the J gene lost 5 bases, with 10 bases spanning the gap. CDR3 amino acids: CSGPLGDTQYF. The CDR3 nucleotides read TGCAGCGGGCCTCTTGGAGATACGCAGTATTTT.

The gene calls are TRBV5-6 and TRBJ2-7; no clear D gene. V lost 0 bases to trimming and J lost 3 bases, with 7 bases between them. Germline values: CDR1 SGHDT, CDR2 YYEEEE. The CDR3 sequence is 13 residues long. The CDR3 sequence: CASSLGPIYEQYF. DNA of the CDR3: TGTGCCAGCAGCTTGGGGCCCATCTACGAGCAGTACTTC.

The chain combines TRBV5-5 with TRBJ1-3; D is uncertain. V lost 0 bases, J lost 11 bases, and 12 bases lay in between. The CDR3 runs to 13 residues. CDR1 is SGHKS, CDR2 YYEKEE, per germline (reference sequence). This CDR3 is CASSLGWSSAIYF. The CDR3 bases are TGTGCCAGCAGCTTGGGCTGGAGTTCGGCCATATATTTT.

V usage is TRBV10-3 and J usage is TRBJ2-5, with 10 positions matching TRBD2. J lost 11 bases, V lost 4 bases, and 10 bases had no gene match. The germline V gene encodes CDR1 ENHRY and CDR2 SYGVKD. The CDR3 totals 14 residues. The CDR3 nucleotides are TGTGCCATCAGTGTTAAGCGGGAGGGGACAGAGCAGTACTTC. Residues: CAISVKREGTEQYF.

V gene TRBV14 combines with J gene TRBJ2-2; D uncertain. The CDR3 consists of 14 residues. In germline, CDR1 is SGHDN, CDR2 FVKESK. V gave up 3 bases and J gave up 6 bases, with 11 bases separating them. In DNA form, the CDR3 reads TGTGCCAGCAGCCAGTTAGTCCGGGCCGGGGAGCTGTTTTTT. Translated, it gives CASSQLVRAGELFF.

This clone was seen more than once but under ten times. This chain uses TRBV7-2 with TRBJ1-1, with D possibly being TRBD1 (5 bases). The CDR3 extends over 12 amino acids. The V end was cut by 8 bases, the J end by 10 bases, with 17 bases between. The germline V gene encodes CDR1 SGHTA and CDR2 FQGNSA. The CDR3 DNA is TGTGCCAGCTTTGAGCCAGGGTGTTCAGCTTTCTTT. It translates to CASFEPGCSAFF.

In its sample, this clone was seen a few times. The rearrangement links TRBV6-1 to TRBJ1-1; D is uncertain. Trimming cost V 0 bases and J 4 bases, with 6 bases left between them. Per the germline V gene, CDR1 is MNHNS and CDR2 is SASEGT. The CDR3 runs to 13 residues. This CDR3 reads CASSEARGTEAFF. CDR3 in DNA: TGTGCCAGCAGTGAAGCACGAGGCACTGAAGCTTTCTTT.

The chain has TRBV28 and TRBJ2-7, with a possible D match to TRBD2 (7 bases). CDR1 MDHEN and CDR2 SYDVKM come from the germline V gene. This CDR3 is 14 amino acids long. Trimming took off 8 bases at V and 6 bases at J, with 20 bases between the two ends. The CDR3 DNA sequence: TGTGCCAGCGTTAACTCGGGGGGCCTGGGCGAGCAGTACTTC. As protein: CASVNSGGLGEQYF.

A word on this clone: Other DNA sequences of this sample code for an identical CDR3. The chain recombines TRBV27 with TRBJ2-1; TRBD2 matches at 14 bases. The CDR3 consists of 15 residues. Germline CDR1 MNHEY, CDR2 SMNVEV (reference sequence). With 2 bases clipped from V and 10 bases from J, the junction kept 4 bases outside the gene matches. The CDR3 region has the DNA TGTGCCAGCAGTTTAAGGACTAGCGGGAGGAACGAGCAGTTCTTC. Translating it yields CASSLRTSGRNEQFF.

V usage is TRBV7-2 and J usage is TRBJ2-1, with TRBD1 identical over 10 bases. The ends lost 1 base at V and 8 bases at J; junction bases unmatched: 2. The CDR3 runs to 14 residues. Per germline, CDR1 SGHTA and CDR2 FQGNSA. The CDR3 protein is CASSLGDRGYEQFF. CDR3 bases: TGTGCCAGCAGCTTAGGGGACAGGGGATATGAGCAGTTCTTC.

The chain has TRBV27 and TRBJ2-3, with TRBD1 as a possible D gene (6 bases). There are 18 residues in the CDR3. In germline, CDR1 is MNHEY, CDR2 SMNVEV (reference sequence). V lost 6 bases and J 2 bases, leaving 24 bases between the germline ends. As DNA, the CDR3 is TGTGCCAGCAGACTTCAGGGGACACCTAAGATACTCACAGATACGCAGTATTTT. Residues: CASRLQGTPKILTDTQYF.

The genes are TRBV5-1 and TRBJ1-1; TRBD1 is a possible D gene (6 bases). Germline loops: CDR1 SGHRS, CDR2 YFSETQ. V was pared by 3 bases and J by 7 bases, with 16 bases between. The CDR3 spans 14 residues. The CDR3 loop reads CASSSGVAQLEAFF. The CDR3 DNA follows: TGCGCCAGCAGCTCAGGGGTTGCCCAGCTTGAAGCTTTCTTT. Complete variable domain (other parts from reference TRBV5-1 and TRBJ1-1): KAGVTQTPRYLIKTRGQQVTLSCSPISGHRSVSWYQQTPGQGLQFLFEYFSETQRNKGNFPGRFSGRQFSNSRSEMNVSTLELGDSALYLCASSSGVAQLEAFFGQGTRLTVV.

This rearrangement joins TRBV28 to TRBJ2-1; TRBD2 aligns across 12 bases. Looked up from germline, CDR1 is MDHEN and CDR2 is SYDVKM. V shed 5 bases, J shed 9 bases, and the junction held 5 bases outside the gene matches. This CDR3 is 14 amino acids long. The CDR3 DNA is TGTGCCAGCAGTCGACTAGCGGGAGCGGGTGAGCAGTTCTTC. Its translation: CASSRLAGAGEQFF.

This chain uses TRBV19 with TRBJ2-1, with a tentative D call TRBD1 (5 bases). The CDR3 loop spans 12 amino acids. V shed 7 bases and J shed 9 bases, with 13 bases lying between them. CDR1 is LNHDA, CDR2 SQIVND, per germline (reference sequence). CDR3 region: CASTPRVGEQFF. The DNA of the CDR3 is TGTGCCAGTACCCCCAGGGTAGGTGAGCAGTTCTTC. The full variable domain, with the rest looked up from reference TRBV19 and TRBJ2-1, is DGGITQSPKYLFRKEGQNVTLSCEQNLNHDAMYWYRQDPGQGLRLIYYSQIVNDFQKGDIAEGYSVSREKKESFPLTVTSAQKNPTAFYLCASTPRVGEQFFGPGTRLTVL.

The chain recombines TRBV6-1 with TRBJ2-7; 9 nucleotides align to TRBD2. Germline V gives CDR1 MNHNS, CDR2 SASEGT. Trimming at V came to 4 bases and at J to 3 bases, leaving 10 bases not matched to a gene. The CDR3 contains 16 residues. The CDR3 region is CASSGFLAGLYYEQYF. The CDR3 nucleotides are TGTGCCAGCAGTGGGTTCCTAGCGGGACTCTACTACGAGCAGTACTTC.

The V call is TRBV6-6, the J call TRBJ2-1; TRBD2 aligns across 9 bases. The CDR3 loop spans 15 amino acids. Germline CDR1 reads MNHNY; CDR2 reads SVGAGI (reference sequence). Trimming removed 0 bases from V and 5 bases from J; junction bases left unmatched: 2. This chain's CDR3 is CASSYSSGRNNEQFF. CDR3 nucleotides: TGTGCCAGCAGTTACTCTAGCGGGAGAAACAATGAGCAGTTCTTC.